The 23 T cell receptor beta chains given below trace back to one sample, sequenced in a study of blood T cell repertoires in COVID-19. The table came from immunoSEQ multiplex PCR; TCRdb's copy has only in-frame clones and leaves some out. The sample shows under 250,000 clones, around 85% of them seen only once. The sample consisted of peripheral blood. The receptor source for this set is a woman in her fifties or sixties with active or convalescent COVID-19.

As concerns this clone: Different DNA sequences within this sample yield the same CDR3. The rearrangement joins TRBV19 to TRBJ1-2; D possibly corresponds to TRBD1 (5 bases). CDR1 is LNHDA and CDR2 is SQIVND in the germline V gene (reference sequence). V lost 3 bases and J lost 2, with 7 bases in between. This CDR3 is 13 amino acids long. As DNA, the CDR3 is TGTGCCAGTAGTATTGGGGGGAACTATGGCTACACCTTC. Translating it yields CASSIGGNYGYTF.

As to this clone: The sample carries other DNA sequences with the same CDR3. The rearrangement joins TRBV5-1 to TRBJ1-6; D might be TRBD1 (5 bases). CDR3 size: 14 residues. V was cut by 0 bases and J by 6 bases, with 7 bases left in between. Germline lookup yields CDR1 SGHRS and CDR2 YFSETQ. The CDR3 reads CASSLGQGNSPLHF. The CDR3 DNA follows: TGCGCCAGCAGCTTGGGCCAGGGTAATTCACCCCTCCACTTT.

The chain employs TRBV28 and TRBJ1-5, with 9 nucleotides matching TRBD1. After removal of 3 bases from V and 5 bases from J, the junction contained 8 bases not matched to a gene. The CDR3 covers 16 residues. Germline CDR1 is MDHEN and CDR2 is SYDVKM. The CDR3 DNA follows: TGTGCCAGCAGTTTCAACGAGGGACAGGGCTATCAGCCCCAGCATTTT. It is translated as CASSFNEGQGYQPQHF.

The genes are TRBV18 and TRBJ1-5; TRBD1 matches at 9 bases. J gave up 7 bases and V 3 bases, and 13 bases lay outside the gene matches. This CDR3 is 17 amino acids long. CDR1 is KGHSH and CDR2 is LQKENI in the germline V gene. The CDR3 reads CASSPERTGTGFQPQHF. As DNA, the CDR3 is TGTGCCAGCTCACCTGAACGGACCGGGACAGGGTTCCAGCCCCAGCATTTT.

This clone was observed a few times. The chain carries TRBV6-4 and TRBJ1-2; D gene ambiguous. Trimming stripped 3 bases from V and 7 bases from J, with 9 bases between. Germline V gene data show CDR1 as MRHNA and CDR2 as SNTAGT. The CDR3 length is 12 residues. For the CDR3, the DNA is TGTGCCAGCAGTGAAACAGCCGTTGGCTACACCTTC. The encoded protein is CASSETAVGYTF.

The CDR3 region has the DNA TGCGCCAGCAGCCAAGGGACTAGCGGGAGGGAGTTCTTC. This codes for CASSQGTSGREFF. This chain links TRBV4-1 with TRBJ2-1, with TRBD2 matching 15 bases. CDR3 length: 13 residues. Germline lookup yields CDR1 MGHRA and CDR2 YSYEKL. V lost 1 base to trimming and J lost 14 bases; unmatched junction nucleotides: 0.

The CDR3 DNA is TGTGCCAGCAGCCCCCACCGGGACAGGGGAGGCGAGCAGTACTTC. It is translated as CASSPHRDRGGEQYF. The rearrangement links TRBV7-2 to TRBJ2-7; TRBD1 matches at 10 bases. The CDR3 sequence is 15 residues long. CDR1 is SGHTA, CDR2 FQGNSA, per germline. Trimming at V came to 5 bases and at J to 6 bases, leaving 10 bases not matched to a gene. The variable domain in full, completed from reference TRBV7-2 and TRBJ2-7, reads GAGVSQSPSNKVTEKGKDVELRCDPISGHTALYWYRQSLGQGLEFLIYFQGNSAPDKSGLPSDRFSAERTGGSVSTLTIQRTQQEDSAVYLCASSPHRDRGGEQYFGPGTRLTVT.

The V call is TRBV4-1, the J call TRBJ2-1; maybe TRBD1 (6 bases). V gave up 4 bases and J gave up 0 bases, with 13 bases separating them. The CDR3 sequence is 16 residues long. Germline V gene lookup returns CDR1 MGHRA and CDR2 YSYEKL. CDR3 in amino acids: CASSPPGHLSYNEQFF. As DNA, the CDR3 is TGCGCCAGCAGCCCCCCGGGACACCTCTCCTACAATGAGCAGTTCTTC.

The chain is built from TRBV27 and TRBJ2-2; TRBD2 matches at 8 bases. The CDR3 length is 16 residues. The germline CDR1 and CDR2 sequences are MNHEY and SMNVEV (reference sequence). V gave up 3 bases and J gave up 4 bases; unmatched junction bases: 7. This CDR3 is CASSLVGRGGTGELFF. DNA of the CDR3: TGTGCCAGCAGTTTGGTCGGCCGGGGGGGCACCGGGGAGCTGTTTTTT.

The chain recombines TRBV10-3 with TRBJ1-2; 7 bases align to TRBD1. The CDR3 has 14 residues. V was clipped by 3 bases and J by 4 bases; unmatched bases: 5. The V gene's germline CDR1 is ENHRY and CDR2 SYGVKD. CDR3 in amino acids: CAISDHRDSYGYTF. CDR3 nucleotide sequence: TGTGCCATCAGTGACCACCGGGACAGCTATGGCTACACCTTC.

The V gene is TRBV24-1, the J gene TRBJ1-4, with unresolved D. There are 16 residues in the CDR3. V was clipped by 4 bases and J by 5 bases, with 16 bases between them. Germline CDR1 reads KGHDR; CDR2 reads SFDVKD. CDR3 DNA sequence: TGTGCCACCAGTGACCCCCGGGGAGGATCAAATGAAAAACTGTTTTTT. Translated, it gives CATSDPRGGSNEKLFF.

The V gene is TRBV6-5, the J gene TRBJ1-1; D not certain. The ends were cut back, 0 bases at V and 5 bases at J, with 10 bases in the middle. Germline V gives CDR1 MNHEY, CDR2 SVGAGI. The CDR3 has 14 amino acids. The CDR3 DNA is TGTGCCAGCAGTTACTCGCGAGGGAGGACTGAAGCTTTCTTT. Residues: CASSYSRGRTEAFF.

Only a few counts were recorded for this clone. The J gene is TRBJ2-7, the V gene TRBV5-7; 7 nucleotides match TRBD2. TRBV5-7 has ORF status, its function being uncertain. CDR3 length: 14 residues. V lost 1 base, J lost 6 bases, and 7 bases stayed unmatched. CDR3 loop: CASSLLAGSGEQYF. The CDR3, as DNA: TGTGCCAGCAGCTTGTTAGCGGGCTCGGGCGAGCAGTACTTC.

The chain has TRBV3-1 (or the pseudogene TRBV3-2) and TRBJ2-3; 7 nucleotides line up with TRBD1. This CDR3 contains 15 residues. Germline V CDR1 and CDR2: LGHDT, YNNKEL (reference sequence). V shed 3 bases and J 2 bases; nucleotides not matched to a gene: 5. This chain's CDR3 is CASSQPQGNTDTQYF. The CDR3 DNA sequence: TGTGCCAGCAGCCAGCCACAGGGGAACACAGATACGCAGTATTTT.

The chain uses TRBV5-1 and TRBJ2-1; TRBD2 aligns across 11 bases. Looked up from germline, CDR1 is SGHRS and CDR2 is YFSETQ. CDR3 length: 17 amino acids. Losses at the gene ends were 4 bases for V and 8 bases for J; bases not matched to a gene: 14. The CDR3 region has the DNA TGCGCCAGCAGCAAGGGACTAGCGGCCCTTAGGTTCGATGAGCAGTTCTTC. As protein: CASSKGLAALRFDEQFF.

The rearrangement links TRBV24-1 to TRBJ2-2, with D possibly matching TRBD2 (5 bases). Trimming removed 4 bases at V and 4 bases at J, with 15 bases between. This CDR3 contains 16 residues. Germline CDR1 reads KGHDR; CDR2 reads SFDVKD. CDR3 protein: CATSDLGSSGTGELFF. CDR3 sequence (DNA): TGTGCCACCAGTGACCTCGGTTCAAGCGGCACCGGGGAGCTGTTTTTT.

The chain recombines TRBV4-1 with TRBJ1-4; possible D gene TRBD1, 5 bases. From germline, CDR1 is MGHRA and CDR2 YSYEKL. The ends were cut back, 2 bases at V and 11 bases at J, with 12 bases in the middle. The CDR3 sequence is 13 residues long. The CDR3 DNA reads TGCGCCAGCAGCCAATTCGACAGTTGGAAACTGTTTTTT. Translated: CASSQFDSWKLFF.

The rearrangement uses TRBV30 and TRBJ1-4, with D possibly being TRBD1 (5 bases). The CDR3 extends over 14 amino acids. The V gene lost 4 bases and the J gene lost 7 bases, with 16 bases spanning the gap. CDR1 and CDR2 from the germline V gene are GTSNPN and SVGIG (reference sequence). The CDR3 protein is CAWTPQRGGEKLFF. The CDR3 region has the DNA TGTGCCTGGACCCCCCAGCGCGGGGGTGAAAAACTGTTTTTT.

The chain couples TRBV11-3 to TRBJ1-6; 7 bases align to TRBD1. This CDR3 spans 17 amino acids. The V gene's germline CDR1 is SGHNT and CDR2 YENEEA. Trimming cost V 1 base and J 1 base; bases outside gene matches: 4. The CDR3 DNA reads TGTGCCAGCAGCTTAGGAGCAGGGGGATCCTATAATTCACCCCTCCACTTT. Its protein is CASSLGAGGSYNSPLHF.

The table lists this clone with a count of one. In DNA, the CDR3 is TGTGCCAGCAGCTTAGGTAGAGGGATGAATGAAAAACTGTTTTTT. It encodes CASSLGRGMNEKLFF. J is TRBJ1-4 and V is TRBV11-2; D is unresolved. CDR1 and CDR2 (germline): SGHAT, FQNNGV. This CDR3 spans 15 amino acids. With 1 base removed from V and 5 bases from J, the gap between germline ends came to 11 bases.

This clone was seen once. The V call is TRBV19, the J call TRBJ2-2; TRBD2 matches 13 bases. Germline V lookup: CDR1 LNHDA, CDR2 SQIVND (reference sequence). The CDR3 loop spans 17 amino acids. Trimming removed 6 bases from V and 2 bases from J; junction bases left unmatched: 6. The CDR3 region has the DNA TGTGCCAGTAGGGTGACTAGCGGGGGGACTAACACCGGGGAGCTGTTTTTT. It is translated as CASRVTSGGTNTGELFF. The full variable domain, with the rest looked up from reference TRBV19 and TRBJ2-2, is DGGITQSPKYLFRKEGQNVTLSCEQNLNHDAMYWYRQDPGQGLRLIYYSQIVNDFQKGDIAEGYSVSREKKESFPLTVTSAQKNPTAFYLCASRVTSGGTNTGELFFGEGSRLTVL.

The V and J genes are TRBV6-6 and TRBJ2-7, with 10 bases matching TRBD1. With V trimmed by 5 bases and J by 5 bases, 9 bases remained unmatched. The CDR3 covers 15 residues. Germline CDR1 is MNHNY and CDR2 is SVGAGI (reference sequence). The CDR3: CASSGPDRGRDEQYV. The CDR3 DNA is TGTGCCAGCAGTGGACCAGACAGGGGGCGGGACGAGCAGTACGTC.

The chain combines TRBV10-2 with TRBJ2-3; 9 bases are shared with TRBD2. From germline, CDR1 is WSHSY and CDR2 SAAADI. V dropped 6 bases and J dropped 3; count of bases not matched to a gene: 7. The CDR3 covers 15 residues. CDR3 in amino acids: CASRTLLAGTDTQYF. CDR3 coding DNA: TGCGCCAGCAGGACCCTTCTAGCGGGAACAGATACGCAGTATTTT.